The clone carrying this TCR beta chain has a handful of counts. This entry comes from a study of T-cell memory formation after mild COVID-19. TCRdb analysed the 5' RACE reads with MiXCR anew, one entry per CDR3 protein. Among around 370,000 distinct CDR3 sequences, 20% to 25% were seen once, and the ten largest hold about an eighth. From germline, CDR1 is MDHEN and CDR2 SYDVKM. The trim removed 6 bases at V and 6 bases at J, leaving 11 bases unmatched. The CDR3 spans 16 residues. This TCR derives from an adult woman who had mild COVID-19 (a few samples of this study predate the infection). Cell type and time point are not known. J is TRBJ2-5 and V is TRBV28; 12 bases align to TRBD1. The sequencing input was PBMCs or a T cell subset sorted from them (not recorded which). CDR3 residues: CASRGGTGGFGKTQYF. Here the CDR3 DNA reads TGTGCCAGCAGGGGGGGGACAGGGGGCTTTGGAAAGACCCAGTACTTC.